The present TCR beta chain was sequenced within a study of response to subunit inactivated influenza vaccine. Points from the study as a whole: A suggestion made by the authors is that each seasonal influenza vaccination recruits few new T cells.

TCRdb redid the calling of the RT-PCR reads with MiXCR, one entry per CDR3 protein. The table lists about 520,000 distinct CDR3 sequences, approximately 7.3% of them singletons, with about an eighth in the top ten. CDR1 and CDR2 from the germline V gene are DFQATT and SNEGSKA (reference sequence). Trimming cost V 0 bases and J 2 bases, with 11 bases left between them. The CDR3 is made up of 15 amino acids. Comment on this clonotype: Its antigen is unknown.

Sequenced material: PBMCs from blood, taken less than 30 months after vaccination. The genes are TRBV20-1 and TRBJ2-1; D might be TRBD1 (6 bases). The TCR sequence derives from a man aged 50 to 69 who received an inactivated influenza vaccine. In DNA form, the CDR3 reads TGCAGTGCTAGAGATAGGGACAAGCCCTACAATGAGCAGTTCTTC. Its translation is CSARDRDKPYNEQFF.